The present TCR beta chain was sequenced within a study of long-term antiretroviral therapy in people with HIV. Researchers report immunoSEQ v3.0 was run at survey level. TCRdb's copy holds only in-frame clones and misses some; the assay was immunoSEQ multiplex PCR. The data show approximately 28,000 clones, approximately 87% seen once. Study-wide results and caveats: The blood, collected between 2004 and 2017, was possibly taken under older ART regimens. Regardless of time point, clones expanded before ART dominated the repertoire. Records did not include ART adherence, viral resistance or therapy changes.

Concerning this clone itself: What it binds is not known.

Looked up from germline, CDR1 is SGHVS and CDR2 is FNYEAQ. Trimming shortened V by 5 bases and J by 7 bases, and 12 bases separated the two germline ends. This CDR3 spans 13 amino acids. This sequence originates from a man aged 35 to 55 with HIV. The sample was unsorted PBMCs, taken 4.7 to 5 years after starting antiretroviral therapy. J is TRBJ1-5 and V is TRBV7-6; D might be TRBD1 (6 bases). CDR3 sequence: CASSLGGGQPQHF. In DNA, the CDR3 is TGTGCCAGCAGCCTCGGGGGGGGCCAGCCCCAGCATTTT.